The sequence of this T cell receptor (beta chain) was determined in a study of human T cells and chemical hapten exposure. Noted time point: patch test 2, 6 weeks after DPC sensitization. Treatment noted: therapeutic diphenylcyclopropenone sensitization with weekly scalp DPC. Each CDR3 protein gets one entry after TCRdb re-called the RACE reads with MiXCR. Of about 140,000 distinct CDR3 sequences listed, 12% were seen once; the top ten hold 1.3% to 1.5%. There are 13 residues in the CDR3. Per germline, CDR1 SNHLY and CDR2 FYNNEI. V was trimmed by 0 bases and J by 14 bases, leaving 14 bases between them.

The chain recombines TRBV2 with TRBJ2-1; D might be TRBD1 (6 bases). The input for sequencing was whole blood, taken in connection with sensitization to the hapten diphenylcyclopropenone (DPC). The receptor was derived from a woman aged 50 to 65 with alopecia areata. Some clones in this sample may be carry-over from other donors' samples. The CDR3 loop is CASSEAGQLKEFF. The CDR3 DNA sequence: TGTGCCAGCAGTGAAGCAGGACAGCTAAAGGAGTTCTTC.